The rows below give T cell receptor beta chains drawn from one sample of a study of molecular identifiers for immune sequencing clone quantification. TCRdb itself ran the PCR reads through MiXCR, one entry per CDR3 protein. The sample yields a few hundred thousand distinct CDR3 sequences, roughly 24% seen once. Sequences were obtained from naive CD8+ T cells from blood, with Jurkat cell RNA spiked in. The receptors shown here come from a human donor in good health. Some libraries in this study had Jurkat cell RNA spiked in. CDR3s include the opening cysteine and the closing phenylalanine or tryptophan. A D gene is named only where the DNA matches it firmly. For some rows the clone size is stated as once, few or many, or as a class when expanded; others skip it.

. TRBJ2-7 TRBV27 TRBD2 TGTGCCAGCAGTTCCCTAGCGGGAGGGCCCGACGAGCAGTACTTC CASSSLAGGPDEQYF
. TRBJ2-3 TRBV9 TRBD1 TGTGCCAGCAGCGTAGATGGGACAGGGATCGGTGCAGATACGCAGTATTTT CASSVDGTGIGADTQYF
. TRBJ2-1 TRBV20-1 TRBD2 TGCAGTGCTATAGACGCGGGAGATGAGCAGTTCTTC CSAIDAGDEQFF
many TRBJ2-1 TRBV4-3 TRBD2 TGCGCCAGCAGCCCCACCGTGGCTAGCGGGGCGCAGGAGCAGTTCTTC CASSPTVASGAQEQFF
. TRBJ2-7 TRBV7-9 TRBD2 TGTGCCAGCAGCCAAGGGACTAGCTGGTACGAGCAGTACTTC CASSQGTSWYEQYF
. TRBJ2-3 TRBV5-1 . TGCGCCAGCAGCCCGATAAGTGCAACAGATACGCAGTATTTT CASSPISATDTQYF
. TRBJ2-7 TRBV27 TRBD2 TGTGCCAGCAGTTTCGGGGGGGGGAGCGCCTACGAGCAGTACTTC CASSFGGGSAYEQYF
many TRBJ1-5 TRBV5-6 TRBD1 TGTGCCAGCAGCTTCCAGGGGGCGACGCAGCCCCAGCATTTT CASSFQGATQPQHF
. TRBJ1-1 TRBV10-2 . TGCGCCAGCACTTCCGCGATGGGAGTGAACACTGAAGCTTTCTTT CASTSAMGVNTEAFF
many TRBJ2-3 TRBV5-4 TRBD1 TGTGCCAGCAGCGAGGGACAGGGAGGGCCAGATACGCAGTATTTT CASSEGQGGPDTQYF
. TRBJ2-5 TRBV24-1 . TGTGCCACCAGTGACGTGGCTGACCAAGAGACCCAGTACTTC CATSDVADQETQYF
. TRBJ1-1 TRBV7-9 . TGTGCCAGCACCACGACAGGGAACACTGAAGCTTTCTTT CASTTTGNTEAFF
few TRBJ2-1 TRBV30 TRBD2 TGTGCCTTAGGACTAGCGGGAGTGGGTGAGCAGTTCTTC CALGLAGVGEQFF
few TRBJ2-7 TRBV7-9 . TGTGCCAGCAGCCCTGGTTACGCGTCCTACGAGCAGTACTTC CASSPGYASYEQYF
. TRBJ2-3 TRBV6-2/TRBV6-3 TRBD1 TGTGCCAGCAGTTACTACGGACAGGGCACAGCTACGCAGTATTTT CASSYYGQGTATQYF
. TRBJ2-1 TRBV9 TRBD2 TGTGCCAGCAGCCCCTGGACTAGCGGGGGCCTCAATGAGCAGTTCTTC CASSPWTSGGLNEQFF
many TRBJ2-5 TRBV4-1 TRBD2 TGCGCCAGCAGGATAGCGGGGGGCCGAGGGACCCAGTACTTC CASRIAGGRGTQYF
few TRBJ2-3 TRBV2 TRBD1 TGTGCGAGCGACAGGGACACAGATACGCAGTATTTT CASDRDTDTQYF
. TRBJ1-1 TRBV5-6 . TGTGCCAGCAGCTTGTTGTTCGCGTACACTGAAGCTTTCTTT CASSLLFAYTEAFF
many TRBJ2-1 TRBV4-3 TRBD1 TGCGCCAGCAGCGACAGGGGGTTCTACAATGAGCAGTTCTTC CASSDRGFYNEQFF
. TRBJ1-6 TRBV19 . TGTGCCAGTAGTATTTCGCCGGGGGCGAACTCACCCCTCCACTTT CASSISPGANSPLHF
. TRBJ2-5 TRBV15 . TGTGCCACCAGCAGAGAAGACAGGGAGACCCAGTACTTC CATSREDRETQYF
few TRBJ2-1 TRBV29-1 TRBD1 TGCAGCATTATAGCCGGAGAGGGGGCGGATGAGCAGTTCTTC CSIIAGEGADEQFF
few TRBJ2-7 TRBV6-5 . TGTGCCAGCACCCCCGACCAGGGACTTACCTACGAGCAGTACTTC CASTPDQGLTYEQYF
many TRBJ1-2 TRBV5-8 . TGTGCCAGCAGCATACCGGGACCTCCTAACTATGGCTACACCTTC CASSIPGPPNYGYTF
many TRBJ1-2 TRBV12-3/TRBV12-4 . TGTGCCAGCAGTCCAACATCAGTCCCCTTCGGCTACACCTTC CASSPTSVPFGYTF
many TRBJ1-3 TRBV29-1 . TGCAGCGTTGAACTTCCCCGCTCTGGAAACACCATATATTTT CSVELPRSGNTIYF